The 15 T cell receptor beta chains given below trace back to one sample, sequenced in a study of human T cells and chemical hapten exposure (dated by TCRdb to the early 2020s). Interpreted using the paper, the time point label stands for: patch test 1, 2 weeks after DPC sensitization. The label giving this sample's treatment or condition can be read as: therapeutic diphenylcyclopropenone sensitization with weekly scalp DPC. The protocol used for the library was RACE. Sequencing relied on a NextSeq 500. The public reads were reprocessed in TCRdb via fastp at Q25 and MiXCR, keeping in-frame beta chains. Each record represents a unique CDR3 protein, reported with the most common genes and DNA among its rows. The sample includes approximately 57,000 distinct CDR3 sequences, with about 9% observed a single time. The ten most abundant clones make up less than 15% of the sample. Sequences were derived from whole blood, sampled in connection with sensitization to the hapten diphenylcyclopropenone (DPC). The receptors derive from a woman in her thirties or forties with alopecia areata. Some clones in this sample may be carry-over from other donors' samples.

This chain connects TRBV6-2 or TRBV6-3 to TRBJ2-6; weak D call: TRBD2 (5 bases). Germline V CDR1 and CDR2: MNHEY, SVGEGT. Trimming removed 5 bases at V and 0 bases at J, with 5 bases between. This CDR3 region has 14 residues. CDR3 nucleotide sequence: TGTGCCAGCAGTCGGGACTCTGGGGCCAACGTCCTGACTTTC. This translates into CASSRDSGANVLTF.

This clonotype was recorded at least ten times. J is TRBJ1-2 and V is TRBV28; 7 bases line up with TRBD1. Germline V gives CDR1 MDHEN, CDR2 SYDVKM. The CDR3 runs to 18 residues. V gave up 3 bases and J gave up 4 bases; unmatched junction bases: 17. CDR3 sequence (DNA): TGTGCCAGCAGTTTCCCCGGGACAGAAGCTTTACAGTTCTATGGCTACACCTTC. This sequence encodes CASSFPGTEALQFYGYTF.

In this sample, this clonotype turned up a few times. The chain links TRBV4-1 to TRBJ1-2; maybe TRBD1 (5 bases). This CDR3 spans 14 amino acids. Deletions cut 3 bases from V and 7 bases from J, with 15 bases between. The V gene's germline CDR1 is MGHRA and CDR2 YSYEKL. The DNA for the CDR3 is TGCGCCAGCAGCCAGGGGACGGTGAAGGTTGGCTACACCTTC. Translated, it gives CASSQGTVKVGYTF.

This clonotype was observed at least ten times. J is TRBJ2-3 and V is TRBV28, with D uncertain. This CDR3 has 11 residues. V was trimmed by 5 bases and J by 4 bases, leaving 4 bases between them. CDR1 and CDR2 (germline): MDHEN, SYDVKM. As DNA, the CDR3 is TGTGCCAGCAGTCAGGCAGATACGCAGTATTTT. Amino acids: CASSQADTQYF. Combining the CDR3 with reference TRBV28 and TRBJ2-3 gives the whole variable domain DVKVTQSSRYLVKRTGEKVFLECVQDMDHENMFWYRQDPGLGLRLIYFSYDVKMKEKGDIPEGYSVSREKKERFSLILESASTNQTSMYLCASSQADTQYFGPGTRLTVL.

The chain has TRBV12-3 or TRBV12-4 and TRBJ1-5; 8 positions match TRBD1. With 6 bases clipped from V and 2 bases from J, the junction kept 9 bases outside the gene matches. There are 16 residues in the CDR3. For the CDR3, the DNA is TGTGCCAGCAGCCCAACGACAGGGGTAGGCAATCAGCCCCAGCATTTT. Protein product: CASSPTTGVGNQPQHF.

This clonotype was seen more than once but under ten times. V gene TRBV4-2 combines with J gene TRBJ2-5; 11 nucleotides agree with TRBD2. Germline CDR1 is LGHNA and CDR2 is YNFKEQ. J was trimmed by 3 bases and V by 4 bases; bases with no gene match: 10. CDR3 length: 17 residues. CDR3 sequence: CASSPVSSGGAEETQYF. The DNA of the CDR3 is TGTGCCAGCAGCCCCGTCAGTAGCGGGGGGGCCGAAGAGACCCAGTACTTC.

This clonotype has more than one count but fewer than ten. The CDR3 ends on some other residue instead of the conserved phenylalanine or tryptophan, so this is likely a read error. This chain connects TRBV3-1 to TRBJ2-5; 7 nucleotides agree with TRBD2. CDR1 is LGHDT, CDR2 YNNKEL, per germline (reference sequence). J gave up 4 bases and V 2 bases, and 4 bases lay outside the gene matches. The CDR3 covers 14 residues. The CDR3 region is CASSQSGALETQYS. Written as DNA, the CDR3 is TGTGCCAGCAGCCAAAGCGGGGCTCTAGAGACCCAGTACTCC.

J is TRBJ1-1 and V is TRBV29-1; D is unclear. Trimming took 6 bases from V and 8 from J, leaving 16 bases between them. Per germline, CDR1 SQVTM and CDR2 ANQGSEA. The length of the CDR3 is 12 residues. CDR3 nucleotide sequence: TGCAGCGTGACGGTGGGCCAGATCGAAGCTTTCTTT. As protein: CSVTVGQIEAFF.

This clonotype was counted between two and nine times. The genes are TRBV5-1 and TRBJ1-1; TRBD1 matches at 9 bases. The trim removed 4 bases at V and 2 bases at J, leaving 6 bases unmatched. This CDR3 is 15 amino acids long. Looked up from germline, CDR1 is SGHRS and CDR2 is YFSETQ. Here the CDR3 DNA reads TGCGCCAGCAGCAGGGGGACAGGGACCAACACTGAAGCTTTCTTT. Residues: CASSRGTGTNTEAFF.

This clonotype was seen repeatedly, ten times or more. The chain is built from TRBV28 and TRBJ1-4, with a possible D match to TRBD1 (5 bases). The CDR3 is 11 residues long. The V and J ends lost 5 bases and 12 bases respectively, with 10 bases between them. CDR1 and CDR2 (germline): MDHEN, SYDVKM. The CDR3 loop is CASSVGPQLFF. The CDR3 DNA is TGTGCCAGCAGTGTGGGGCCGCAACTGTTTTTT.

The chain is built from TRBV29-1 and TRBJ2-7; 8 bases are a match to TRBD1. The CDR3 sequence is 14 residues long. The J segment lost 0 bases and the V segment lost 7 bases, leaving 8 bases of the junction unmatched. CDR1 and CDR2 (germline): SQVTM, ANQGSEA. The CDR3 DNA sequence: TGCAGCGCTACCCCGGACAGGGACTCCTACGAGCAGTACTTC. It yields the protein CSATPDRDSYEQYF.

This chain uses TRBV7-2 with TRBJ1-1; D not certain. Trimming removed 5 bases at V and 5 bases at J, with 15 bases between. Germline V gives CDR1 SGHTA, CDR2 FQGNSA. The length of the CDR3 is 14 residues. The chain's CDR3 is CASSPFGRGTEAFF. The CDR3 DNA is TGTGCCAGCAGCCCATTTGGCCGAGGGACTGAAGCTTTCTTT.

This clonotype has ten or more counts. The rearrangement joins TRBV6-2 or TRBV6-3 to TRBJ2-7, with 9 bases identical to TRBD2. With V trimmed by 3 bases and J by 0 bases, 12 bases remained unmatched. This CDR3 region has 18 residues. The V gene's germline CDR1 is MNHEY and CDR2 SVGEGT. The CDR3 DNA sequence: TGTGCCAGCAGTTATTCCGGAATAGCGGGGGTTGTCTCCTACGAGCAGTACTTC. It is translated as CASSYSGIAGVVSYEQYF.

This clonotype was detected ten times or more. V and J are TRBV28 and TRBJ2-7; D may be TRBD1 (6 bases). V was pared by 4 bases and J by 3 bases, with 25 bases between. There are 18 residues in the CDR3. CDR1 is MDHEN, CDR2 SYDVKM, per germline. Written as DNA, the CDR3 is TGTGCCAGCAGTTCTACAGGGTCTACCTGGGATGGTAGCTACGAGCAGTACTTC. Residues: CASSSTGSTWDGSYEQYF.

This clonotype was seen many times. This chain links TRBV19 with TRBJ2-2; D ambiguous. The germline gives CDR1 LNHDA, CDR2 SQIVND (reference sequence). Trimming removed 5 bases at V and 0 bases at J, with 10 bases between. This CDR3 has 15 residues. CDR3 sequence reads: CASSPGRTNTGELFF. The DNA of the CDR3 is TGTGCCAGTAGTCCCGGACGGACGAACACCGGGGAGCTGTTTTTT.